This T cell receptor (beta chain) originates from a study of shared clonotypes between healthy human individuals. Profiling relied on immunoSEQ multiplex PCR, and the TCRdb table lists in-frame clones only, not all of them. The sample has about 1.5 million clones; over 95% are singletons. The CDR3 spans 15 residues. The germline V gene has CDR1 MGHRA and CDR2 YSYEKL. Trimming left V 0 bases short and J 8 bases short, with 16 bases between. The material sequenced was naive CD4+ T cells sorted from blood. Subset described: CD45RA+ positively selected. V usage is TRBV4-1 and J usage is TRBJ1-2; D is possibly TRBD1 (5 bases). The sequence came from a man between 25 and 39 years old in good health. CDR3 protein: CASSQDLIGGRGYTF. DNA of the CDR3: TGCGCCAGCAGCCAAGATCTGATTGGGGGTCGAGGCTACACCTTC.